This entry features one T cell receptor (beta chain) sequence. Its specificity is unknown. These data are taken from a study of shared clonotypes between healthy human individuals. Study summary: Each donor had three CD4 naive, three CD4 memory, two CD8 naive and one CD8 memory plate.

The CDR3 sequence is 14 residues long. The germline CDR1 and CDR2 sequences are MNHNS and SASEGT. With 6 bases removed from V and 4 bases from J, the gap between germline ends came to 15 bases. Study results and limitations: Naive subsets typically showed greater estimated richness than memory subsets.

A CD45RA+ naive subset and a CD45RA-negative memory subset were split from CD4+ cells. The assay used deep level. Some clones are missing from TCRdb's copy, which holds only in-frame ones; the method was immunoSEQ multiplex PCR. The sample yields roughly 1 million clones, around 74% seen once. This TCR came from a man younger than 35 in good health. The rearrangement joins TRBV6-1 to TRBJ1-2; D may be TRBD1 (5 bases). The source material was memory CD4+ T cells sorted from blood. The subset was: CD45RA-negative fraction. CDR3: CASSEGTTIYGYTF. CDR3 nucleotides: TGTGCCAGCAGCGAGGGGACCACAATCTATGGCTACACCTTC.